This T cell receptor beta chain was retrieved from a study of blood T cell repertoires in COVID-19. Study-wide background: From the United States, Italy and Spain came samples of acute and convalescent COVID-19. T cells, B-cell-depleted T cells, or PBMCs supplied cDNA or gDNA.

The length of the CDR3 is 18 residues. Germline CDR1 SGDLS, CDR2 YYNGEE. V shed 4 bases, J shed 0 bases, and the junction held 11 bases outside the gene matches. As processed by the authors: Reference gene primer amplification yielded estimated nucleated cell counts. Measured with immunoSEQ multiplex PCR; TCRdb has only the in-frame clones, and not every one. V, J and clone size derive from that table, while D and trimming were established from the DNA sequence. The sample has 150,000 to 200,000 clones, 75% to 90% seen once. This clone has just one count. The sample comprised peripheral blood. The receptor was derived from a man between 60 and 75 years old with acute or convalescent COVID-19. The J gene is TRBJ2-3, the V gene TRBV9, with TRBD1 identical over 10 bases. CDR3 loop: CASSLGDRGTLSTDTQYF. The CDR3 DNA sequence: TGTGCCAGCAGCCTGGGGGACAGGGGAACACTGAGCACAGATACGCAGTATTTT.